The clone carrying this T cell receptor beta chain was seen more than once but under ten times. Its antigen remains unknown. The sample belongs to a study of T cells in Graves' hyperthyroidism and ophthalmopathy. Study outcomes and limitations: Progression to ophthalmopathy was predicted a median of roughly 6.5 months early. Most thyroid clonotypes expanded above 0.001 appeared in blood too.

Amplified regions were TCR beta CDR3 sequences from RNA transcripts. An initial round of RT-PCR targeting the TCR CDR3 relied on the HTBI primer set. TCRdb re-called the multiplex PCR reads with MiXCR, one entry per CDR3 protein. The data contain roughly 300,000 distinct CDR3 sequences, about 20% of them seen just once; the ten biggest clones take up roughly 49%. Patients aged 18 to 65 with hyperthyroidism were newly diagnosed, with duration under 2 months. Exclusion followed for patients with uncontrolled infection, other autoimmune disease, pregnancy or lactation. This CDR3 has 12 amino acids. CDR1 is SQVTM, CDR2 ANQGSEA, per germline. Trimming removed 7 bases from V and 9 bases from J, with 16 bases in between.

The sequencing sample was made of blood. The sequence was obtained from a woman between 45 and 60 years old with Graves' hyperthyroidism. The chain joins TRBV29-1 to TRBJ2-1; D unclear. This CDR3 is CSGRLLLSEQFF. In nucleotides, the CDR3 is TGCAGCGGCCGACTCCTTCTGTCTGAGCAGTTCTTC.